This entry lists 27 T cell receptor beta chains sequenced from one sample in a study of technical replicates of blood from a few donors. The data were produced by immunoSEQ multiplex PCR, yet TCRdb's version contains in-frame clones alone and is incomplete. The sample has approximately 100,000 clones; 95% to 96% are singletons. Source material: T cells isolated from PBMCs. These receptors were taken from a human donor in good health.

The chain recombines TRBV11-2 with TRBJ2-5; D call uncertain. Germline V gene lookup returns CDR1 SGHAT and CDR2 FQNNGV. CDR3 length: 14 amino acids. Deletions cut 1 base from V and 7 bases from J, with 13 bases between. The CDR3 loop reads CASSLVTVGRTQYF. CDR3 sequence (DNA): TGTGCCAGCAGCTTAGTAACGGTTGGGCGGACCCAGTACTTC. Complete variable domain (other parts from reference TRBV11-2 and TRBJ2-5): EAGVAQSPRYKIIEKRQSVAFWCNPISGHATLYWYQQILGQGPKLLIQFQNNGVVDDSQLPKDRFSAERLKGVDSTLKIQPAKLEDSAVYLCASSLVTVGRTQYFGPGTRLLVL.

The CDR3 nucleotides read TGTGCCAGTAGTACCCGCGAGCGGGGGTTTGAAGAGACCCAGTACTTC. As protein: CASSTRERGFEETQYF. The rearrangement links TRBV19 to TRBJ2-5, with 8 bases that match TRBD2. J lost 3 bases, V lost 4 bases, and 10 bases had no gene match. There are 16 residues in the CDR3. CDR1 and CDR2 (germline): LNHDA, SQIVND (reference sequence).

The gene calls are TRBV29-1 and TRBJ1-2; D may be TRBD1 (6 bases). Trimming stripped 8 bases from V and 0 bases from J, with 22 bases between. CDR1 SQVTM and CDR2 ANQGSEA come from the germline V gene. The CDR3 spans 16 residues. CDR3 DNA: TGCAGCTCCGACACATTACAGGGCCAAGCTAACTATGGCTACACCTTC. Translation gives CSSDTLQGQANYGYTF.

The count of this clone is one. The gene calls are TRBV19 and TRBJ2-1; D possibly corresponds to TRBD1 (5 bases). V dropped 7 bases and J dropped 2 bases, with 12 bases sitting between them. The CDR3 has 14 residues. Germline CDR1 reads LNHDA; CDR2 reads SQIVND (reference sequence). The CDR3 sequence is CASTKGFTYNEQFF. The CDR3 DNA follows: TGTGCCAGTACTAAGGGGTTTACCTACAATGAGCAGTTCTTC.

This clone occurred once. The V call is TRBV4-1, the J call TRBJ2-7; TRBD1 matches 9 bases. Germline loops: CDR1 MGHRA, CDR2 YSYEKL. The CDR3 loop spans 15 amino acids. The junction had 10 bases not matched to a gene; V was cut back by 6 bases and J by 4 bases. CDR3 protein: CASSPQGAPGYEQYF. The CDR3 nucleotides are TGCGCCAGCAGTCCACAGGGGGCGCCGGGGTACGAGCAGTACTTC.

This chain uses TRBV6-4 with TRBJ2-3, with 12 bases identical to TRBD2. The CDR3 sequence is 15 residues long. Looked up from germline, CDR1 is MRHNA and CDR2 is SNTAGT. Unmatched junction bases numbered 1, after V lost 4 bases and J lost 2 bases. CDR3 protein: CASSASGGATDTQYF. CDR3 nucleotide sequence: TGTGCCAGCAGTGCTAGCGGGGGGGCCACAGATACGCAGTATTTT.

V gene TRBV5-4 combines with J gene TRBJ1-4, with D unresolved. The CDR3 has 14 amino acids. V gave up 4 bases and J gave up 8 bases, with 15 bases separating them. CDR1 is SGHNT, CDR2 YYREEE, per germline (reference sequence). The CDR3, as DNA: TGTGCCAGCAGCCAACCGGGAACTAGGGAAAAACTGTTTTTT. Translation: CASSQPGTREKLFF.

The chain recombines TRBV5-4 with TRBJ2-5, with D possibly being TRBD2 (6 bases). The germline CDR1 and CDR2 sequences are SGHNT and YYREEE (reference sequence). CDR3 length: 15 residues. Trimming took 2 bases from V and 5 from J, leaving 16 bases between them. The CDR3 DNA sequence: TGTGCCAGCAGCTTTTGGCGGGACCCAGCGGAGACCCAGTACTTC. It is translated as CASSFWRDPAETQYF.

As for this clone: The sample contains more than one DNA sequence encoding this CDR3. This chain's CDR3 is CASSVGGMNTEAFF. DNA of the CDR3: TGTGCCAGCAGCGTAGGTGGCATGAACACTGAAGCTTTCTTT. The J gene is TRBJ1-1, the V gene TRBV9; no definite D call. CDR1 and CDR2 (germline): SGDLS, YYNGEE. Trimming removed 0 bases at V and 0 bases at J, with 6 bases between. The CDR3 totals 14 residues.

V usage is TRBV4-2 and J usage is TRBJ2-7, with TRBD2 identical over 8 bases. This CDR3 is built from 19 residues. CDR1 is LGHNA and CDR2 is YNFKEQ in the germline V gene. J lost 3 bases, V lost 1 base, and 17 bases had no gene match. Written as DNA, the CDR3 is TGTGCCAGCAGCCAAGGGGGAGGTATGGTCGGGAGGGGAGTCTACGAGCAGTACTTC. This gives the protein CASSQGGGMVGRGVYEQYF.

The V call is TRBV2, the J call TRBJ2-7, with TRBD1 matching 7 bases. CDR1 is SNHLY, CDR2 FYNNEI, per germline. The V and J ends lost 4 bases and 4 bases, in that order; junction bases with no gene match: 7. CDR3 size: 14 residues. CDR3 region: CASSARQGIYEQYF. The CDR3 DNA sequence: TGTGCCAGCAGTGCCCGACAGGGAATATACGAGCAGTACTTC.

V is TRBV6-1 and J is TRBJ1-1, with a tentative D call TRBD1 (6 bases). The CDR3 length is 14 residues. The germline gives CDR1 MNHNS, CDR2 SASEGT. Trimming cost V 9 bases and J 0 bases, with 14 bases left between them. CDR3: CASGPQGMNTEAFF. The DNA of the CDR3 is TGTGCCAGTGGGCCACAGGGTATGAACACTGAAGCTTTCTTT.

The gene calls are TRBV10-3 and TRBJ2-5; weak D call: TRBD2 (7 bases). V shed 10 bases and J shed 7 bases, with 19 bases lying between them. The germline V gene encodes CDR1 ENHRY and CDR2 SYGVKD. This CDR3 comprises 13 residues. DNA of the CDR3: TGTGCCACCCGTGTAGGGGGGGAAGGGACCCAGTACTTC. The encoded protein is CATRVGGEGTQYF.

The chain joins TRBV27 to TRBJ2-1; D is perhaps TRBD1 (5 bases). V lost 5 bases and J 7 bases, leaving 6 bases between the germline ends. This CDR3 has 11 amino acids. CDR1 MNHEY and CDR2 SMNVEV come from the germline V gene (reference sequence). Written as DNA, the CDR3 is TGTGCCAGCAGTCCAGGGAATGAGCAGTTCTTC. It specifies CASSPGNEQFF.

The rearrangement joins TRBV5-1 to TRBJ2-1; the match to TRBD1 covers 7 bases. After removal of 4 bases from V and 4 bases from J, the junction contained 11 bases not matched to a gene. The CDR3 contains 16 residues. Germline CDR1 is SGHRS and CDR2 is YFSETQ. CDR3 sequence (DNA): TGCGCCAGCAGCCCGACAGGGTCCCAGGGGTACAATGAGCAGTTCTTC. Translation: CASSPTGSQGYNEQFF.

This rearrangement joins TRBV11-3 to TRBJ2-3; D remains unclear. The CDR3 runs to 13 residues. The V end was cut by 1 base, the J end by 4 bases, with 6 bases between. Germline CDR1 reads SGHNT; CDR2 reads YENEEA. CDR3 DNA sequence: TGTGCCAGCAGCTTAGGACTGGCAGATACGCAGTATTTT. Translation gives CASSLGLADTQYF.

This chain connects TRBV5-1 to TRBJ2-7, with D uncertain. This CDR3 has 13 amino acids. Germline V gives CDR1 SGHRS, CDR2 YFSETQ. V was pared by 2 bases and J by 4 bases, with 10 bases between. The CDR3 DNA reads TGCGCCAGCAGCTTACTTTTACAGTACGAGCAGTACTTC. The encoded protein is CASSLLLQYEQYF.

V usage is TRBV5-1 and J usage is TRBJ2-1, with TRBD1 identical over 7 bases. CDR1 and CDR2 (germline): SGHRS, YFSETQ. Trimming removed 0 bases from V and 7 bases from J; junction bases left unmatched: 13. This CDR3 contains 17 residues. In DNA form, the CDR3 reads TGCGCCAGCAGCTTGGGATGGGTTGGGACAGTAGGGAATGAGCAGTTCTTC. It is translated as CASSLGWVGTVGNEQFF.

The chain is built from TRBV18 and TRBJ1-2, with D maybe TRBD1 (5 bases). Trimming cost V 3 bases and J 6 bases, with 17 bases left between them. The CDR3 contains 15 residues. The germline V gene encodes CDR1 KGHSH and CDR2 LQKENI. The CDR3 reads CASSPTDGGAHGYTF. As DNA, the CDR3 is TGTGCCAGCTCACCGACCGACGGAGGGGCCCATGGCTACACCTTC.

The rearrangement links TRBV30 to TRBJ2-3, with D hard to call. The ends were cut back, 0 bases at V and 6 bases at J, with 7 bases in the middle. Germline V CDR1 and CDR2: GTSNPN, SVGIG (reference sequence). This CDR3 contains 12 residues. DNA of the CDR3: TGTGCCTGGAGTGTACAGTCGGATACGCAGTATTTT. Translating it yields CAWSVQSDTQYF.

The rearrangement links TRBV7-9 to TRBJ2-7, with TRBD1 identical over 8 bases. In germline, CDR1 is SEHNR, CDR2 FQNEAQ (reference sequence). Trimming at V came to 5 bases and at J to 2 bases, leaving 8 bases not matched to a gene. This CDR3 comprises 15 residues. CDR3 sequence reads: CASSGGQGDPYEQYF. CDR3 nucleotides: TGTGCCAGCAGCGGTGGACAGGGCGACCCCTACGAGCAGTACTTC.

The chain is built from TRBV11-3 and TRBJ2-5, with 10 nucleotides matching TRBD2. The CDR3 is made up of 19 amino acids. V shed 0 bases and J 2 bases; nucleotides not matched to a gene: 12. Per the germline V gene, CDR1 is SGHNT and CDR2 is YENEEA. The CDR3 bases are TGTGCCAGCAGCTTAGAGGGAGTTGCCCTTAGCGGGGGGCAAGAGACCCAGTACTTC. It is translated as CASSLEGVALSGGQETQYF.

The chain has TRBV25-1 and TRBJ2-3; 8 bases match TRBD2. Germline V gene data show CDR1 as MGHDK and CDR2 as SYGVNS. The CDR3 is 15 amino acids. V lost 2 bases and J lost 2; bases outside the gene matches: 3. CDR3 region: CASSELGRATDTQYF. The CDR3 DNA reads as TGTGCCAGCAGTGAACTCGGGAGGGCCACAGATACGCAGTATTTT.

The chain has TRBV28 and TRBJ2-5; the match to TRBD1 covers 10 bases. The CDR3 consists of 14 residues. Germline V gene data show CDR1 as MDHEN and CDR2 as SYDVKM. With V trimmed by 6 bases and J by 5 bases, 6 bases remained unmatched. As DNA, the CDR3 is TGTGCCAGCAGCTTACGACAGGGGGCTGAGACCCAGTACTTC. Protein: CASSLRQGAETQYF.

The chain uses TRBV28 and TRBJ2-3, with 8 bases matching TRBD2. Per the germline V gene, CDR1 is MDHEN and CDR2 is SYDVKM. The trim removed 1 base at V and 3 bases at J, leaving 3 bases unmatched. The CDR3 totals 15 residues. The CDR3 here is CASSLFSGETDTQYF. In DNA form, the CDR3 reads TGTGCCAGCAGTTTATTTAGCGGGGAGACAGATACGCAGTATTTT.

In its sample, this clone was seen once. V and J are TRBV18 and TRBJ2-3; unclear D gene. CDR1 is KGHSH and CDR2 is LQKENI in the germline V gene. V lost 2 bases, J lost 2 bases, and 11 bases lay in between. This CDR3 is 15 amino acids long. Here the CDR3 DNA reads TGTGCCAGCTCACCAGTGGCCGAAACCACAGATACGCAGTATTTT. This gives the protein CASSPVAETTDTQYF.

J is TRBJ1-2 and V is TRBV9; D perhaps matches TRBD1 (5 bases). V was cut by 4 bases and J by 8 bases, with 24 bases left in between. The germline V gene has CDR1 SGDLS and CDR2 YYNGEE. CDR3 length: 16 residues. CDR3 DNA: TGTGCCAGCAGCCCGACTTCGTCACGGGGGAGGTCAGGCTACACCTTC. Translated: CASSPTSSRGRSGYTF.